This T cell receptor (beta chain) was identified during a study of beta chain features in type 1 diabetes. This clone appeared a few times. The antigen is unknown. Isolated RNA was reverse transcribed in full, so expressed TCRB transcripts were sequenced. The method was immunoSEQ multiplex PCR; TCRdb's version includes in-frame clones alone and lacks a portion of them. The repertoire holds nearly 350,000 clones, with approximately 9.9% as singletons. Study findings and constraints: Across all four CD4+ subsets, people with type 1 diabetes showed modestly shorter TCRB CDR3s.

V was clipped by 5 bases and J by 4 bases, with 9 bases between them. CDR3 length equals 14 residues. The germline V gene encodes CDR1 SGHTA and CDR2 FQGNSA. The J gene is TRBJ1-6, the V gene TRBV7-2; D unclear. Material: central memory CD4+ T cells from blood. The sequence was obtained from a man aged 25 to 45 with type 1 diabetes. The CDR3 DNA reads as TGTGCCAGCAGCCCGGACTGGTATAATTCACCCCTCCACTTT. Protein sequence: CASSPDWYNSPLHF.